This paragraph reports one TCR beta chain. This specimen comes from a study of blood T cell repertoires in COVID-19. The overall study: Samples of COVID-19 (acute and convalescent) were obtained from the United States, Italy and Spain. PBMCs, B-cell-depleted T cells, or T cells provided the cDNA or gDNA that made up the material.

Here immunoSEQ multiplex PCR was the method, and the copy in TCRdb shows in-frame clones only, minus some. The sample lists about 250,000 clones; around 90% were seen once. The CDR3 extends over 16 amino acids. CDR1 and CDR2 from the germline V gene are MNHEY and SMNVEV (reference sequence). The V gene lost 5 bases and the J gene lost 3 bases, with 16 bases spanning the gap. What was sequenced was peripheral blood. This chain connects TRBV27 to TRBJ1-4; possible D gene TRBD1, 5 bases. The source is a woman between 40 and 55 years old who had recovered from COVID-19. The CDR3 DNA follows: TGTGCCAGCAGTCTGGACGGACATGACCCTAATGAAAAACTGTTTTTT. Encoded protein: CASSLDGHDPNEKLFF.